A single sample is the source of the 28 T cell receptor beta chains below, sequenced in a study of T cells after yellow fever vaccination. TCRdb recomputed calls from the 5' RACE reads with MiXCR, one row per CDR3 protein. The repertoire has about 260,000 distinct CDR3 sequences, over 3% of them found once; the top ten carry about a fifth. Sample: PBMCs, taken 15 days after the yellow fever booster vaccination. The receptors were sampled from a young man who received the YFV17D yellow fever vaccine.

This clonotype was found many times. The chain carries TRBV23-1 and TRBJ2-2, with D hard to call. TRBV23-1 is identified as an open reading frame with a role that is uncertain. This CDR3 contains 11 residues. V was pared by 10 bases and J by 5 bases, with 8 bases between. The CDR3, as DNA: TGCGCCACGATCGAGACCGGGGAGCTGTTTTTT. As protein: CATIETGELFF.

This clonotype was counted ten times or more. The gene calls are TRBV7-9 and TRBJ2-2, with D maybe TRBD1 (7 bases). The CDR3 spans 16 residues. V lost 5 bases to trimming and J lost 0 bases, with 13 bases between them. CDR1 and CDR2 from the germline V gene are SEHNR and FQNEAQ (reference sequence). CDR3 DNA sequence: TGTGCCAGCAGCGGGGGGACAGACGCGAACACCGGGGAGCTGTTTTTT. Its translation is CASSGGTDANTGELFF.

This clonotype appeared many times. The chain combines TRBV5-8 with TRBJ2-7, with TRBD1 as a possible D gene (6 bases). The CDR3 has 15 residues. From germline, CDR1 is SGHTS and CDR2 YDEGEE. V lost 1 base to trimming and J lost 2 bases, with 13 bases between them. The CDR3: CASSLNINRAYEQYV. Here the CDR3 DNA reads TGTGCCAGCAGCTTGAATATAAACAGGGCCTACGAGCAGTACGTC.

At least ten counts were recorded for this clonotype. The genes are TRBV15 and TRBJ2-3; D possibly corresponds to TRBD2 (6 bases). The CDR3 has 16 amino acids. Trimming cost V 3 bases and J 2 bases, with 15 bases left between them. The germline V gene encodes CDR1 LNHNV and CDR2 YYDKDF (reference sequence). For the CDR3, the DNA is TGTGCCACCAGCAGCTCTGGAGGGCAGCTCACAGATACGCAGTATTTT. As protein: CATSSSGGQLTDTQYF.

This clonotype was seen many times. This chain connects TRBV20-1 to TRBJ1-1; no definite D call. The CDR3 contains 14 residues. Trimming stripped 0 bases from V and 8 bases from J, with 16 bases between. Germline CDR1 and CDR2: DFQATT and SNEGSKA (reference sequence). The CDR3 DNA reads as TGCAGTGCTAGAGATAGGTCTGGACGGATAGAAGCTTTCTTT. As protein: CSARDRSGRIEAFF.

This clonotype has at least ten counts. The rearrangement joins TRBV5-1 to TRBJ2-1; D uncertain. V was clipped by 0 bases and J by 5 bases, with 12 bases between them. The CDR3 sequence is 15 residues long. Germline loops: CDR1 SGHRS, CDR2 YFSETQ. CDR3 nucleotides: TGCGCCAGCAGCTTGGCCCCGCGGCCCCACAATGAGCAGTTCTTC. This sequence encodes CASSLAPRPHNEQFF.

This clonotype came up many times. The CDR3 region has the DNA TGTGCCAGTACCCAAGGGGTATCCGGAAACACCATATATTTT. This encodes CASTQGVSGNTIYF. The chain joins TRBV19 to TRBJ1-3; possibly TRBD1 for D (5 bases). V was trimmed by 7 bases and J by 4 bases, leaving 14 bases between them. CDR3 length: 14 amino acids. CDR1 is LNHDA and CDR2 is SQIVND in the germline V gene (reference sequence).

This clonotype was counted ten times or more. The chain joins TRBV20-1 to TRBJ2-3, with D possibly called TRBD1 or TRBD2 (5 bases each). Germline V gives CDR1 DFQATT, CDR2 SNEGSKA (reference sequence). The V end lost 6 bases, the J end lost 2 bases, and 21 bases lay between the germline ends. The CDR3 spans 16 residues. The CDR3 DNA sequence: TGCAGTGCCCCGCCGCTAGTTGGGGACCACACAGATACGCAGTATTTT. Amino acid sequence: CSAPPLVGDHTDTQYF.

This clonotype was detected ten times or more. The V call is TRBV5-1, the J call TRBJ2-7; D gene ambiguous. The CDR3 sequence is 14 residues long. V was trimmed by 0 bases and J by 4 bases, leaving 11 bases between them. CDR1 SGHRS and CDR2 YFSETQ come from the germline V gene. The CDR3 spells CASSLAVGIYEQYF. The CDR3 DNA is TGCGCCAGCAGCTTGGCCGTGGGGATTTACGAGCAGTACTTC.

This clonotype has only a few counts. The chain uses TRBV7-6 and TRBJ1-1; D is unclear. Trimming removed 2 bases from V and 1 base from J, with 8 bases in between. CDR1 and CDR2 from the germline V gene are SGHVS and FNYEAQ. There are 14 residues in the CDR3. The DNA of the CDR3 is TGTGCCAGCAGCTTATCAGGACCGAACACTGAAGCTTTCTTT. Translated, it gives CASSLSGPNTEAFF.

In this sample, this clonotype turned up many times. The rearrangement links TRBV28 to TRBJ2-7; D is perhaps TRBD2 (5 bases). V dropped 4 bases and J dropped 3 bases, with 16 bases sitting between them. The CDR3 has 15 residues. Germline V gene data show CDR1 as MDHEN and CDR2 as SYDVKM. The CDR3: CASSSTVDRGYEQYV. The CDR3 region has the DNA TGTGCCAGCAGTTCCACGGTCGACCGGGGCTACGAGCAGTACGTC.

This clonotype appeared many times. The chain links TRBV5-5 to TRBJ2-6, with 8 bases lining up with TRBD1. V lost 5 bases to trimming and J lost 2 bases; unmatched junction nucleotides: 6. There are 16 residues in the CDR3. Germline V CDR1 and CDR2: SGHKS, YYEKEE (reference sequence). CDR3 loop: CASSFTGGPGANVLTF. The CDR3 nucleotides are TGTGCCAGCAGTTTTACAGGGGGGCCTGGGGCCAACGTCCTGACTTTC.

This rearrangement joins TRBV18 to TRBJ1-6, with D unresolved. CDR3 size: 15 residues. Per germline, CDR1 KGHSH and CDR2 LQKENI. V was trimmed by 3 bases and J by 6 bases, leaving 12 bases between them. The chain's CDR3 is CASSPSPGRNSPLHF. The DNA for the CDR3 is TGTGCCAGCTCACCCAGTCCAGGTCGTAATTCACCCCTCCACTTT.

In its sample, this clonotype was seen many times. The rearrangement links TRBV6-5 to TRBJ2-7; D is possibly TRBD2 (6 bases). The CDR3 extends over 15 amino acids. Trimming pared 5 bases from V and 7 bases from J, leaving 21 bases between. Germline V CDR1 and CDR2: MNHEY, SVGAGI. Here the CDR3 reads CASSAGSGPLGEQYV. The CDR3 DNA follows: TGTGCCAGCAGTGCGGGGAGCGGACCCCTTGGAGAGCAGTACGTC.

This clonotype was seen many times. The V call is TRBV6-2 or TRBV6-3, the J call TRBJ2-3; 14 bases fit TRBD2. V trimming: 7 bases; J trimming: 2 bases; junction bases outside the gene matches: 14. Germline values: CDR1 MNHEY, CDR2 SVGEGT. The CDR3 spans 19 residues. The DNA for the CDR3 is TGTGCCAGCACCCGCCCCCCGGGACTAGCGGGGGCTATCACAGATACGCAGTATTTT. Its protein product is CASTRPPGLAGAITDTQYF.

This clonotype was observed at least ten times. This sequence joins TRBV12-3 or TRBV12-4 and TRBJ2-3; 12 bases are shared with TRBD1. CDR3 length equals 17 residues. With V trimmed by 6 bases and J by 5 bases, 12 bases remained unmatched. The CDR3 loop is CASSFPPGQGARDTQYF. The CDR3 DNA is TGTGCCAGCAGCTTTCCTCCGGGACAGGGGGCGAGAGATACGCAGTATTTT.

This clonotype showed up many times. The gene calls are TRBV25-1 and TRBJ2-3; the D is unclear. This CDR3 is 14 amino acids long. V lost 7 bases and J lost 2, with 13 bases in between. The germline CDR1 and CDR2 sequences are MGHDK and SYGVNS. This CDR3 is CASTPGAYTDTQYF. The CDR3 region has the DNA TGTGCCAGCACCCCAGGAGCTTACACAGATACGCAGTATTTT.

This clonotype was observed many times. This rearrangement joins TRBV4-3 to TRBJ1-6; D remains unclear. This CDR3 is 13 amino acids long. The ends were cut back, 2 bases at V and 5 bases at J, with 4 bases in the middle. CDR1 LGHNA and CDR2 YSLEER come from the germline V gene. Here the CDR3 reads CASSQTDNSPLHF. CDR3 in DNA: TGCGCCAGCAGCCAAACGGATAATTCACCCCTCCACTTT.

This clonotype was counted many times. V gene TRBV20-1 combines with J gene TRBJ1-2, with 8 bases fitting TRBD1. The V segment lost 6 bases and the J segment 4 bases; nucleotides outside the gene matches: 10. Germline values: CDR1 DFQATT, CDR2 SNEGSKA (reference sequence). CDR3 length: 14 residues. CDR3 loop: CSASQDRASYGYTF. CDR3 nucleotide sequence: TGCAGTGCCTCCCAGGACAGGGCCAGCTATGGCTACACCTTC.

This clonotype was seen repeatedly, ten times or more. The V call is TRBV18, the J call TRBJ2-1, with 10 bases matching TRBD2. Per germline, CDR1 KGHSH and CDR2 LQKENI. CDR3 size: 15 residues. V lost 0 bases to trimming and J lost 9 bases; unmatched junction nucleotides: 5. DNA of the CDR3: TGTGCCAGCTCACCACCCCAGCGGGGGGGCGGTGAGCAGTTCTTC. This sequence encodes CASSPPQRGGGEQFF.

This clonotype showed up many times. The V call is TRBV7-2, the J call TRBJ1-3; D is unresolved. The V and J ends lost 5 bases and 8 bases respectively, with 13 bases between them. Germline values: CDR1 SGHTA, CDR2 FQGNSA. The CDR3 extends over 13 amino acids. CDR3 sequence: CASSPYLVDTIYF. CDR3 sequence (DNA): TGTGCCAGCAGCCCCTACCTTGTGGACACCATATATTTT.

This clonotype was observed at least ten times. This chain connects TRBV4-2 to TRBJ2-7; D remains ambiguous. Germline V gene sequence: CDR1 LGHNA, CDR2 YNFKEQ. This CDR3 spans 14 amino acids. Trimming removed 0 bases from V and 0 bases from J, with 6 bases in between. The DNA for the CDR3 is TGTGCCAGCAGCCAAGAGCCCCTCTCCTACGAGCAGTACTTC. The encoded protein is CASSQEPLSYEQYF.

This clonotype was detected many times. The genes are TRBV4-2 and TRBJ2-5; either TRBD1 or TRBD2 may supply D (6 bases each). V was cut by 7 bases and J by 1 base, with 16 bases left in between. Per germline, CDR1 LGHNA and CDR2 YNFKEQ. This CDR3 is 15 amino acids long. CDR3 sequence reads: CASTDRGLRQETQYF. The CDR3 DNA is TGTGCCAGCACTGATCGGGGGCTGCGCCAAGAGACCCAGTACTTC.

This clonotype was seen a handful of times. This chain links TRBV10-2 with TRBJ2-4; 14 bases are shared with TRBD2. Germline loops: CDR1 WSHSY, CDR2 SAAADI. Trimming took 3 bases from V and 1 from J; bases not matched to a gene: 8. This CDR3 contains 19 residues. This CDR3 is CASSDLHGLAGGAKNIQYF. The CDR3 bases are TGCGCCAGCAGTGACCTCCACGGACTAGCGGGGGGCGCCAAAAACATTCAGTACTTC.

This clonotype was seen repeatedly, ten times or more. The V call is TRBV3-1, the J call TRBJ2-7, with TRBD1 matching 7 bases. In germline, CDR1 is LGHDT, CDR2 YNNKEL (reference sequence). Trimming at V came to 1 base and at J to 5 bases, leaving 5 bases not matched to a gene. The CDR3 has 14 residues. The CDR3 DNA is TGTGCCAGCAGCCAAGGACAGGGCTTTGACGAGCAGTACTTC. It specifies CASSQGQGFDEQYF.

In regard to this clonotype: A much larger clone is a single base away; this may be a read error. This chain connects TRBV7-9 to TRBJ1-5, with D possibly being TRBD1 (5 bases). CDR1 is SEHNR and CDR2 is FQNEAQ in the germline V gene (reference sequence). The length of the CDR3 is 12 residues. In DNA, the CDR3 is TGTGCCAGCAGCTTGGGGGGAGAGCCCCATCATTTT. This translates into CASSLGGEPHHF.

This clonotype was counted at least ten times. The chain links TRBV3-1 to TRBJ1-3, with TRBD1 identical over 7 bases. The CDR3 is 15 residues long. CDR1 LGHDT and CDR2 YNNKEL come from the germline V gene (reference sequence). Unmatched junction bases numbered 4, after V lost 5 bases and J lost 0 bases. CDR3 residues: CASSGQVYSGNTIYF. CDR3 in DNA: TGTGCCAGCAGCGGACAGGTCTACTCTGGAAACACCATATATTTT.

This clonotype occurred many times. The CDR3 protein is CASSLAYMGTGNVSPLHF. The CDR3 bases are TGTGCCAGCAGTTTAGCCTATATGGGCACAGGGAATGTTTCACCCCTCCACTTT. The V and J genes are TRBV12-3 or TRBV12-4 and TRBJ1-6; tentative D call: TRBD1 (6 bases). The CDR3 contains 18 residues. V gave up 0 bases and J gave up 9 bases, with 21 bases separating them.